This T cell receptor beta chain comes out of a study of blood T cell repertoires in COVID-19. Study information: Researchers got acute and convalescent COVID-19 samples from the United States, Italy and Spain.

Self-reported history from a screening survey and questionnaire set each donor's cohort. The CDR3 totals 15 residues. V lost 4 bases to trimming and J lost 2 bases; unmatched junction nucleotides: 6. Germline V CDR1 and CDR2: SGHRS, YFSETQ. Study processing details: Amplification with reference gene primers provided the estimates of nucleated cell counts. Data came from immunoSEQ multiplex PCR; TCRdb stores just in-frame clones and leaves some out. That table supplies the V and J calls and clone size; D and trimming were determined from the DNA. Altogether some 330,000 clones are present, around 84% being singletons, with the ten largest covering roughly 4%.

This chain connects TRBV5-1 to TRBJ2-7; 10 bases align to TRBD1. The receptor's source is a man younger than 40 who had recovered from COVID-19. Sequenced material: PBMCs or T cells enriched from blood (not recorded which). The CDR3 region is CASSGWTGGTYEQYF. The CDR3 nucleotides are TGCGCCAGCAGCGGGTGGACAGGGGGTACCTACGAGCAGTACTTC.